The 29 T cell receptor beta chains presented below share a single source sample, sequenced in a study of blood T cell repertoires in COVID-19. Profiled with immunoSEQ multiplex PCR; TCRdb holds only in-frame clones, not every one. Of approximately 300,000 clones listed, 90% to 95% are singletons. The sample taken for sequencing was PBMCs or T cells enriched from blood (not recorded which). Receptors were obtained from a woman in her thirties who had been exposed to COVID-19.

CDR3 coding DNA: TGCGCCAGCAGCCAAATAATGGGGCCGAGGAACACTGAAGCTTTCTTT. Its protein product is CASSQIMGPRNTEAFF. The V gene is TRBV4-1, the J gene TRBJ1-1, with TRBD1 as a possible D gene (5 bases). Trimming took 2 bases from V and 1 from J, leaving 14 bases between them. The CDR3 spans 16 residues. CDR1 and CDR2 from the germline V gene are MGHRA and YSYEKL.

This clone was detected once. The genes are TRBV13 and TRBJ1-2; tentative D call: TRBD1 (5 bases). This CDR3 is built from 15 residues. Per germline, CDR1 PRHDT and CDR2 FYEKMQ (reference sequence). V dropped 3 bases and J dropped 4 bases, with 15 bases sitting between them. DNA of the CDR3: TGTGCCAGCAGCTTTGGAGACAGCGGGACCTATGGCTACACCTTC. It specifies CASSFGDSGTYGYTF.

The chain joins TRBV3-1 (or the pseudogene TRBV3-2) to TRBJ2-7; D remains unclear. Per the germline V gene, CDR1 is LGHDT and CDR2 is YNNKEL (reference sequence). This CDR3 contains 14 residues. V lost 0 bases, J lost 0 bases, and 6 bases lay in between. The CDR3 sequence: CASSQDRNSYEQYF. The CDR3 coding sequence is TGTGCCAGCAGCCAAGACAGGAACTCCTACGAGCAGTACTTC.

The chain employs TRBV30 and TRBJ2-5; D gene uncertain. CDR1 and CDR2 (germline): GTSNPN, SVGIG (reference sequence). V dropped 3 bases and J dropped 5 bases, with 4 bases sitting between them. The CDR3 sequence is 10 residues long. CDR3: CAWRGETQYF. In DNA, the CDR3 is TGTGCCTGGAGGGGCGAGACCCAGTACTTC.

The chain joins TRBV2 to TRBJ1-5, with 7 bases that match TRBD1. J was trimmed by 9 bases and V by 3 bases; bases with no gene match: 11. This CDR3 is built from 15 residues. Germline V gene data show CDR1 as SNHLY and CDR2 as FYNNEI. CDR3: CASSDRVRGQRPQHF. In nucleotides, the CDR3 is TGTGCCAGCAGTGACAGGGTCAGGGGACAGAGGCCCCAGCATTTT.

The chain recombines TRBV6-1 with TRBJ1-6; maybe TRBD1 (5 bases). Germline CDR1 is MNHNS and CDR2 is SASEGT. This CDR3 region has 13 residues. V was cut by 3 bases and J by 9 bases, with 9 bases left in between. The CDR3 DNA follows: TGTGCCAGCAGTGATGGAAGGGGTTCACCCCTCCACTTT. Encoded protein: CASSDGRGSPLHF.

This chain uses TRBV11-1 with TRBJ2-7, with TRBD1 matching 7 bases. CDR1 is SGHAT, CDR2 FQDESV, per germline (reference sequence). Trimming took 5 bases from V and 6 from J; bases not matched to a gene: 7. This CDR3 comprises 13 residues. Written as DNA, the CDR3 is TGTGCCAGCAGCCAAAAACAGGGGCGCGAGCAGTACTTC. Its translation: CASSQKQGREQYF.

The genes are TRBV28 and TRBJ1-3; 8 bases are shared with TRBD1. Germline lookup yields CDR1 MDHEN and CDR2 SYDVKM. The length of the CDR3 is 16 residues. V was pared by 6 bases and J by 3 bases, with 10 bases of the junction left unmatched. In DNA, the CDR3 is TGTGCCAGCAGCCTAATCCAGGGGGCAGGTGGAAACACCATATATTTT. Translated, it gives CASSLIQGAGGNTIYF.

The V gene is TRBV18, the J gene TRBJ1-1, with D unresolved. The germline gives CDR1 KGHSH, CDR2 LQKENI. V was cut by 0 bases and J by 4 bases, with 9 bases left in between. This CDR3 region has 14 residues. The CDR3, as DNA: TGTGCCAGCTCACCACCTTTCCGAGCCACTGAAGCTTTCTTT. It encodes CASSPPFRATEAFF.

This sequence joins TRBV5-1 and TRBJ1-2; maybe TRBD1 (6 bases). The CDR3 has 18 residues. Trimming stripped 4 bases from V and 4 bases from J, with 26 bases between. The V gene's germline CDR1 is SGHRS and CDR2 YFSETQ. CDR3 bases: TGCGCCAGCAGCCCATCCTCCGTTTCGACAGGAGGCGGCTATGGCTACACCTTC. This gives the protein CASSPSSVSTGGGYGYTF.

The rearrangement joins TRBV23-1 to TRBJ2-2; 12 positions match TRBD2. TRBV23-1 is annotated as an ORF whose role is uncertain. V shed 7 bases and J 3 bases; nucleotides not matched to a gene: 6. The CDR3 runs to 16 residues. CDR3 in amino acids: CASTILAGGYTGELFF. The DNA of the CDR3 is TGCGCCAGCACCATACTAGCGGGGGGCTACACCGGGGAGCTGTTTTTT.

CDR3 protein: CSVVRAGRNTIYF. The CDR3 nucleotides are TGCAGCGTTGTACGGGCGGGACGAAACACCATATATTTT. The chain joins TRBV29-1 to TRBJ1-3; D might be TRBD1 (5 bases). Germline V gives CDR1 SQVTM, CDR2 ANQGSEA. V was trimmed by 4 bases and J by 5 bases, leaving 12 bases between them. The CDR3 length is 13 residues.

This clone has only one observation. This chain connects TRBV18 to TRBJ2-5; possibly TRBD2 for D (5 bases). The CDR3 is made up of 14 amino acids. Trimming stripped 4 bases from V and 4 bases from J, with 13 bases between. Germline V gene data show CDR1 as KGHSH and CDR2 as LQKENI. The CDR3 sequence is CASSLPGGTETQYF. DNA for the CDR3: TGTGCCAGCTCACTCCCAGGAGGTACAGAGACCCAGTACTTC.

V gene TRBV5-1 combines with J gene TRBJ1-4, with 7 bases matching TRBD1. Trimming took 3 bases from V and 5 from J; bases not matched to a gene: 1. Germline CDR1 is SGHRS and CDR2 is YFSETQ. This CDR3 has 13 amino acids. The CDR3 protein is CASSSGQNEKLFF. The CDR3 DNA follows: TGCGCCAGCAGCTCGGGACAGAATGAAAAACTGTTTTTT.

The rearrangement joins TRBV19 to TRBJ1-5, with D possibly being TRBD1 (5 bases). The CDR3 length is 16 residues. V was clipped by 6 bases and J by 0 bases, with 15 bases between them. The germline V gene encodes CDR1 LNHDA and CDR2 SQIVND (reference sequence). CDR3 sequence: CASRTTDRYSNQPQHF. The DNA for the CDR3 is TGTGCCAGTAGAACGACCGACAGATATAGCAATCAGCCCCAGCATTTT.

The chain recombines TRBV29-1 with TRBJ2-5; unclear D gene. Germline values: CDR1 SQVTM, CDR2 ANQGSEA. V was clipped by 4 bases and J by 5 bases, with 8 bases between them. This CDR3 comprises 11 residues. CDR3: CSVGSAETQYF. The CDR3 nucleotides are TGCAGCGTTGGTTCCGCGGAGACCCAGTACTTC.

This chain joins TRBV4-3 and TRBJ2-2, with D perhaps matching TRBD2 (5 bases). This CDR3 is built from 16 residues. Trimming removed 0 bases from V and 0 bases from J, with 8 bases in between. Germline-derived CDR1 and CDR2 are LGHNA and YSLEER. The CDR3 coding sequence is TGCGCCAGCAGCCAAGATGCGGGTGCGAACACCGGGGAGCTGTTTTTT. Encoded protein: CASSQDAGANTGELFF.

This chain links TRBV7-2 with TRBJ2-1; 7 positions agree with TRBD1. V dropped 5 bases and J dropped 5; count of bases not matched to a gene: 12. In germline, CDR1 is SGHTA, CDR2 FQGNSA. The CDR3 contains 16 residues. The CDR3 region is CASSTPTGFYDNEQFF. CDR3 coding DNA: TGTGCCAGCAGCACCCCGACAGGGTTCTATGACAATGAGCAGTTCTTC.

The rearrangement links TRBV11-2 to TRBJ1-2; tentative D call: TRBD1 (5 bases). The germline V gene has CDR1 SGHAT and CDR2 FQNNGV. The CDR3 is made up of 13 amino acids. Trimming removed 2 bases at V and 3 bases at J, with 7 bases between. The CDR3 bases are TGTGCCAGCAGCTTATCAGGGTACTATGGCTACACCTTC. Its protein is CASSLSGYYGYTF.

The chain joins TRBV6-5 to TRBJ1-1; 9 positions match TRBD1. Germline loops: CDR1 MNHEY, CDR2 SVGAGI. The junction had 9 bases not matched to a gene; V was cut back by 2 bases and J by 5 bases. The CDR3 totals 16 residues. The CDR3 DNA reads TGTGCCAGCAGTTACCCAGGGACAGGGCGAGGGACTGAAGCTTTCTTT. Amino acid sequence: CASSYPGTGRGTEAFF.

The rearrangement uses TRBV29-1 and TRBJ2-2, with 10 bases identical to TRBD1. The germline V gene has CDR1 SQVTM and CDR2 ANQGSEA. The CDR3 is 17 residues long. Trimming at V came to 2 bases and at J to 0 bases, leaving 6 bases not matched to a gene. CDR3 loop: CSVESDRGRPNTGELFF. In DNA, the CDR3 is TGCAGCGTTGAATCCGACAGGGGGCGTCCGAACACCGGGGAGCTGTTTTTT.

J is TRBJ1-3 and V is TRBV29-1; D unresolved. Germline assignment: CDR1 SQVTM and CDR2 ANQGSEA. CDR3 length: 14 residues. The V and J ends lost 7 bases and 0 bases respectively, with 13 bases between them. CDR3 coding DNA: TGCAGCGCGCGATCAGCGAGCTCTGGAAACACCATATATTTT. Its translation: CSARSASSGNTIYF.

V usage is TRBV7-9 and J usage is TRBJ2-1; tentatively, D is TRBD2 (6 bases). This CDR3 spans 14 amino acids. Trimming shortened V by 5 bases and J by 5 bases, and 13 bases separated the two germline ends. Per the germline V gene, CDR1 is SEHNR and CDR2 is FQNEAQ (reference sequence). Here the CDR3 reads CASSGWGGDNEQFF. For the CDR3, the DNA is TGTGCCAGCAGCGGGTGGGGAGGCGACAATGAGCAGTTCTTC.

This clone was detected once. The genes are TRBV28 and TRBJ1-2; TRBD1 aligns across 9 bases. J was trimmed by 4 bases and V by 2 bases; bases with no gene match: 5. The CDR3 covers 15 residues. Germline CDR1 is MDHEN and CDR2 is SYDVKM. This chain's CDR3 is CASSLTGTGSYGYTF. DNA for the CDR3: TGTGCCAGCAGTTTAACCGGGACAGGGAGCTATGGCTACACCTTC.

This chain joins TRBV5-1 and TRBJ2-7, with 7 bases aligning to TRBD1. Germline trimming cut 5 bases from V and 1 base from J; bases unmatched to any gene: 12. Germline assignment: CDR1 SGHRS and CDR2 YFSETQ. The CDR3 runs to 16 residues. The CDR3: CASSRVPGQNSYEQYF. In DNA, the CDR3 is TGCGCCAGCAGTAGGGTACCGGGACAGAATTCCTACGAGCAGTACTTC.

The chain has TRBV5-1 and TRBJ1-2; TRBD1 aligns across 7 bases. V lost 4 bases to trimming and J lost 4 bases; unmatched junction nucleotides: 13. The CDR3 runs to 16 residues. Germline CDR1 and CDR2: SGHRS and YFSETQ. The DNA of the CDR3 is TGCGCCAGCAGCCCCAAGGTGGACGGGACAGCCTATGGCTACACCTTC. Its translation is CASSPKVDGTAYGYTF.

The CDR3: CASSQGQPYYGYTF. In DNA, the CDR3 is TGCGCCAGCAGCCAGGGACAGCCATACTATGGCTACACCTTC. This chain links TRBV5-1 with TRBJ1-2, with TRBD1 matching over 7 bases. V lost 4 bases and J lost 3; bases outside the gene matches: 6. The CDR3 runs to 14 residues. Per germline, CDR1 SGHRS and CDR2 YFSETQ.

The chain uses TRBV5-1 and TRBJ1-2; no definite D call. The CDR3 spans 15 residues. Germline CDR1 and CDR2: SGHRS and YFSETQ. Between the trimmed V and J ends, which lost 4 bases and 5 bases, there was a span of 18 bases. This CDR3 reads CASSPGGSMRYGYTF. The CDR3 nucleotides read TGCGCCAGCAGCCCGGGAGGGTCAATGCGGTATGGCTACACCTTC.

Of note for this clone: The same CDR3 can be traced to other DNA sequences in this sample. The chain recombines TRBV9 with TRBJ2-1; D uncertain. Trimming stripped 4 bases from V and 8 bases from J, with 7 bases between. This CDR3 is built from 11 residues. Germline CDR1 reads SGDLS; CDR2 reads YYNGEE. The CDR3 nucleotides read TGTGCCAGCAGCCCCGGTTATGAGCAGTTCTTC. Translation gives CASSPGYEQFF.